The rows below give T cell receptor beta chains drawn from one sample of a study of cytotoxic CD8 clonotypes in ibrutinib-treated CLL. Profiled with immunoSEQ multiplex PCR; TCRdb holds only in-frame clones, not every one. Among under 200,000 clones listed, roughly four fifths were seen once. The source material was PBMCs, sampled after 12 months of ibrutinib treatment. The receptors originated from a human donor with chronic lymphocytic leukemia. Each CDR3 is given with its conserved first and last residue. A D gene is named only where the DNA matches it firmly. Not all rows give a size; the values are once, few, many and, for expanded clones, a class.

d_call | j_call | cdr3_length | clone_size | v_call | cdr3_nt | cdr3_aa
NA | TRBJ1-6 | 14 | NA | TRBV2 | TGTGCCAGCAGAGCTGAGGAACCCCGAAGACCCCTCCACTTT | CASRAEEPRRPLHF
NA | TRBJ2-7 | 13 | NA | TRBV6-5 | TGTGCCAGCAGTTACTCGAAGGGGTACGAGCAGTACTTC | CASSYSKGYEQYF
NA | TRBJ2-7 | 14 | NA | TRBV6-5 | TGTGCCAGCAGTGACGCTTCCCGAAGCTACGAGCAGTACTTC | CASSDASRSYEQYF
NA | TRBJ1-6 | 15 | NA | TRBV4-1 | TGCGCCAGCGCTCCGGTGGGTGTCCCTGGCTCACCCCTCCACTTT | CASAPVGVPGSPLHF
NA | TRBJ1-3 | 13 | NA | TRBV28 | TGTGCCAGCAGTTTAATGGGGGCGTACACCATATATTTT | CASSLMGAYTIYF
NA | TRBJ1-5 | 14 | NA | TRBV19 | TGTGCCAGTAGCATACAGGGATTACATCAGCCCCAGCATTTT | CASSIQGLHQPQHF
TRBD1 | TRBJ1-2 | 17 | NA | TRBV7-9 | TGTGCCAGCAGCATATTCACGGGACAGAGAAAAAACTATGGCTACACCTTC | CASSIFTGQRKNYGYTF
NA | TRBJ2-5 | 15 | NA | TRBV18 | TGTGCCAGCTCACCCCCCGTTTCGAGGCCGGGGACCCAGTACTTC | CASSPPVSRPGTQYF
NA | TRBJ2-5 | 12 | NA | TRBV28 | TGTGCCAGCAGTTTTTGGCGAGAGACCCAGTACTTC | CASSFWRETQYF
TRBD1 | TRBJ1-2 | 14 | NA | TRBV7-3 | TGTGCCAGCAGCTCCTCCGGGACAGGGGACGGCTACACCTTC | CASSSSGTGDGYTF
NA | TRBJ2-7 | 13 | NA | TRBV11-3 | TGTGCCAGCAGCTTAGGATGGTCCGACGAGCAGTACTTC | CASSLGWSDEQYF
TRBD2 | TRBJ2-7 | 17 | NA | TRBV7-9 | TGTGCCAGCAGCTTATTCGGACTAGCGGGAAGTCCTGACGAGCAGTACTTC | CASSLFGLAGSPDEQYF
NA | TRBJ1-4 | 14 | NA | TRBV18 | TGTGCCAGTTCCGAGGGGGGGCTTGCGGAAAAACTGTTTTTT | CASSEGGLAEKLFF
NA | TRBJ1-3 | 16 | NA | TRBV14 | TGTGCCAGCAGCCAGGACAGCCCCCACTCTGGAAACACCATATATTTT | CASSQDSPHSGNTIYF
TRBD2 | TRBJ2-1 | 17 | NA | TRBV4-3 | TGCGCCAGCAGCCAAGATCCGCGGGGGGGCTCCTACAATGAGCAGTTCTTC | CASSQDPRGGSYNEQFF
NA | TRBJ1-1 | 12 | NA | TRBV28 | TGTGCCAGCAGTAAATACAGGAATGAAGCTTTCTTT | CASSKYRNEAFF
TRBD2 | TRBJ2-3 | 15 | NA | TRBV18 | TGTGCCAGCTCACTGACTAGCGGGACCACAGATACGCAGTATTTT | CASSLTSGTTDTQYF
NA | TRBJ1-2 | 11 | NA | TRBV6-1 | TGTGCCAGCAGTTCGAGGTATGGCTACACCTTC | CASSSRYGYTF
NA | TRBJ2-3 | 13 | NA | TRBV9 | TGTGCCAGCAGCCTCCCCCCCACAGATACGCAGTATTTT | CASSLPPTDTQYF
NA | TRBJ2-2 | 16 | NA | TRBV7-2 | TGTGCCAGCAGCTTAGAGGCCAGGGTGGGATCCGGGGAGCTGTTTTTT | CASSLEARVGSGELFF
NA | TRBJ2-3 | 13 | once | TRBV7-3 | TGTGCCAGCAGCCCCTACATCCTAGATACGCAGTATTTT | CASSPYILDTQYF
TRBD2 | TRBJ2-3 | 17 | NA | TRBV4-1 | TGCGCCAGCAGCCAAGGCGTAGCGGGGGGATTCACAGATACGCAGTATTTT | CASSQGVAGGFTDTQYF
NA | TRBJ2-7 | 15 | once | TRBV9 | TGTGCCAGCAGCCAAGACGAAACTAGTTTCTACGAGCAGTACTTC | CASSQDETSFYEQYF
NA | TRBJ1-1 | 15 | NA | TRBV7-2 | TGTGCCAGCAGCTTAGTTGGGGGATCGGACACTGAAGCTTTCTTT | CASSLVGGSDTEAFF
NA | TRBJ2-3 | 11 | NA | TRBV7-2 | TGTGCCAGCAGCTTTCCAGATACGCAGTATTTT | CASSFPDTQYF
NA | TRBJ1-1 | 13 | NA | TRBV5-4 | TGTGCCAGCAGCTTGGCGGGGGCCAATGAAGCTTTCTTT | CASSLAGANEAFF
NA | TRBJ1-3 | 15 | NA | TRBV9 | TGTGCCAGCAGCGTCCCAGACGAGTCTGGAAACACCATATATTTT | CASSVPDESGNTIYF
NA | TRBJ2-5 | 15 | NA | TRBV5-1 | TGCGCCAGCAGCTTGGCCCGGGGGCAGGAGGAGACCCAGTACTTC | CASSLARGQEETQYF
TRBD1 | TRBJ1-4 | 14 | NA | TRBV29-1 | TGCAGCGTTGGGGGGACAGCCTATTATGAAAAACTGTTTTTT | CSVGGTAYYEKLFF
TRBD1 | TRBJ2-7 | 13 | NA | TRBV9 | TGTGCCAGCAGCCCTACAGGGGACTACGAGCAGTACTTC | CASSPTGDYEQYF
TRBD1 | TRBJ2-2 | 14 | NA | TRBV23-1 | TGCGCCAGGGGGACAGGGAGGTCCACCGGGGAGCTGTTTTTT | CARGTGRSTGELFF
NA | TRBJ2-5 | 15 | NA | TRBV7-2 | TGTGCCAGCAGCTTAGGTGGCAGCTCGAGGGGGACCCAGTACTTC | CASSLGGSSRGTQYF
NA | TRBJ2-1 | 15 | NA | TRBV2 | TGTGCCAGCAGTGAAGCGGGGGGCCGCCCGGGTGTGCAGTTCTTC | CASSEAGGRPGVQFF
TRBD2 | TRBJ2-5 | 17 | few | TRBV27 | TGTGCCAGCAGTCCAAGACTAGCGGGGGGGATTCTTGAGACCCAGTACTTC | CASSPRLAGGILETQYF
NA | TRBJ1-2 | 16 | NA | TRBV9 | TGTGCCAGCAGCCCGCGGGTGGCCGAAGCCAACTATGGCTACACCTTC | CASSPRVAEANYGYTF
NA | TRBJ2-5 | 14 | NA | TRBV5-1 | TGCGCCAGCAGCTTGGTGTCTAGCCAAGAGACCCAGTACTTC | CASSLVSSQETQYF
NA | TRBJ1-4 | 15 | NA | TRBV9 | TGTGCCAGCAGCGCCCAGCCGGGAAATAATGAAAAACTGTTTTTT | CASSAQPGNNEKLFF
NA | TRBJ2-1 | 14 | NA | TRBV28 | TGTGCCAGCAGTTTTATCGACTCTTACAATGAGCAGTTCTTC | CASSFIDSYNEQFF
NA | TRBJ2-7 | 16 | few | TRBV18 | TGTGCCAGCTCACCACCTGGACAGCTTCGTTTGGCCGAGCAGTACTTC | CASSPPGQLRLAEQYF
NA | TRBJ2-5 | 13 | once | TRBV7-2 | TGTGCCAGCAGCCGACAGGAGGGGGAGACCCAGTACTTC | CASSRQEGETQYF
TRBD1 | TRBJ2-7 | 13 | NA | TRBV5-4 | TGTGCCAGCAACATTCAGGGGGAACACGAGCAGTACTTC | CASNIQGEHEQYF
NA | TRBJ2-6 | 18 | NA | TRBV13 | TGTGCCAGCAGCTTAGACTCAAGAACCCCCTCTGGGGCCAACGTCCTGACTTTC | CASSLDSRTPSGANVLTF
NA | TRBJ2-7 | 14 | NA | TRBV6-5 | TGTGCCAGCAGTGCCCTACAGGGCTTGGAGGAGCAGTACTTC | CASSALQGLEEQYF
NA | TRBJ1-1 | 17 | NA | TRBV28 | TGTGCCAGCAGTTTATGGACACGGGGTTTAGGGGTCACTGAAGCTTTCTTT | CASSLWTRGLGVTEAFF